This passage covers 27 T cell receptor beta chains from one sample sequenced in a study of T cell repertoires in cytomegalovirus infection. TCRdb reanalysed the reads using MiXCR and keeps one entry per CDR3 protein. The repertoire has tens of thousands of distinct CDR3 sequences, 3% to 4.5% of them found once; the top ten carry around 4.4%. The sample comprised PBMCs. The receptor source for this set is a human donor in good health (CMV status not recorded). Some clones in this sample may be carry-over from other donors' samples.

As regards this clonotype: A much more abundant neighbour one base away suggests this may be a read error. The genes are TRBV10-3 and TRBJ1-6, with D maybe TRBD1 (5 bases). The CDR3 is 14 amino acids. V gave up 3 bases and J gave up 7 bases, with 10 bases separating them. Germline-derived CDR1 and CDR2 are ENHRY and SYGVKD. CDR3 DNA: TGTGCCATCAGTGAAGACAGCCCAAATTCACCCCTCCACTTT. Its translation: CAISEDSPNSPLHF.

This clonotype was counted at least ten times. Here the CDR3 DNA reads TGTGCCAGCAGCCCTAGCGTGGGGCAGCAGTTCTTC. This gives the protein CASSPSVGQQFF. The chain joins TRBV7-3 to TRBJ2-1; D is possibly TRBD2 (6 bases). Germline lookup yields CDR1 SGHTA and CDR2 FQGTGA. The CDR3 is 12 residues long. Trimming removed 5 bases from V and 11 bases from J, with 13 bases in between.

This clonotype was counted ten times or more. The genes are TRBV15 and TRBJ1-6, with D possibly being TRBD1 (6 bases). The length of the CDR3 is 17 residues. CDR1 is LNHNV and CDR2 is YYDKDF in the germline V gene (reference sequence). V was shortened by 0 bases and J by 7 bases, with 16 bases between the two germline ends. Here the CDR3 reads CATSRDSGARANSPLHF. CDR3 DNA sequence: TGTGCCACCAGCAGAGATTCAGGGGCCAGGGCCAATTCACCCCTCCACTTT.

This clonotype was detected ten times or more. This sequence joins TRBV19 and TRBJ1-1, with 9 bases that match TRBD1. The CDR3 spans 14 residues. CDR1 and CDR2 from the germline V gene are LNHDA and SQIVND (reference sequence). V shed 8 bases and J 4 bases; nucleotides not matched to a gene: 8. The CDR3 coding sequence is TGTGCCAGTTACAACAGGGGGCGAGTCACTGAAGCTTTCTTT. Translation gives CASYNRGRVTEAFF.

There are many counts of this clonotype. A read error may produce the germline difference seen at one junction end. This chain uses TRBV5-3 with TRBJ1-5; 7 bases line up with TRBD1. TRBV5-3 is assigned to the ORF class and has an uncertain function. The CDR3 spans 14 residues. The CDR3 coding sequence is TGTGCCAGCAGCTTTAACAGGGGTAATCAGCCCCAGCATTTT. This sequence encodes CASSFNRGNQPQHF.

This clonotype was counted many times. This chain joins TRBV20-1 and TRBJ2-3, with 9 bases aligning to TRBD2. The CDR3 extends over 14 amino acids. V dropped 2 bases and J dropped 5; count of bases not matched to a gene: 5. Germline CDR1 DFQATT, CDR2 SNEGSKA (reference sequence). The CDR3 loop reads CSARSGGRGDTQYF. As DNA, the CDR3 is TGCAGTGCTAGAAGCGGGGGGCGAGGAGATACGCAGTATTTT.

The sample holds many counts of this clonotype. V and J are TRBV6-2 or TRBV6-3 and TRBJ1-1; TRBD1 agrees at 7 bases. Germline V gene sequence: CDR1 MNHEY, CDR2 SVGEGT. The J segment lost 5 bases and the V segment lost 6 bases, leaving 24 bases of the junction unmatched. The CDR3 extends over 19 amino acids. CDR3 DNA: TGTGCCAGCAGCCGTCGACGAAGACAGGGTACGGCCCCCAGAACTGAAGCTTTCTTT. Translating gives CASSRRRRQGTAPRTEAFF.

This clonotype was counted at least ten times. The chain combines TRBV7-2 with TRBJ1-2, with 7 bases aligning to TRBD1. The CDR3 runs to 14 residues. V gave up 0 bases and J gave up 4 bases; unmatched junction bases: 2. Looked up from germline, CDR1 is SGHTA and CDR2 is FQGNSA. CDR3 region: CASSLAAGGYGYTF. CDR3 bases: TGTGCCAGCAGCTTAGCCGCAGGGGGCTATGGCTACACCTTC. The full variable domain, in which reference TRBV7-2 and TRBJ1-2 provide the parts outside the CDR3, is GAGVSQSPSNKVTEKGKDVELRCDPISGHTALYWYRQSLGQGLEFLIYFQGNSAPDKSGLPSDRFSAERTGGSVSTLTIQRTQQEDSAVYLCASSLAAGGYGYTFGSGTRLTVV.

This clonotype was picked up many times. The V call is TRBV7-9, the J call TRBJ1-1; no reliable D call. The germline CDR1 and CDR2 sequences are SEHNR and FQNEAQ (reference sequence). This CDR3 has 14 residues. Trimming took off 4 bases at V and 0 bases at J, with 9 bases between the two ends. DNA of the CDR3: TGTGCCAGCAGCTCACACCTTTTGAACACTGAAGCTTTCTTT. It codes for CASSSHLLNTEAFF.

This clonotype occurred many times. This chain joins TRBV6-2 or TRBV6-3 and TRBJ2-1; 7 bases are shared with TRBD1. Germline CDR1 is MNHEY and CDR2 is SVGEGT. The length of the CDR3 is 15 residues. The ends lost 6 bases at V and 5 bases at J; junction bases unmatched: 10. The CDR3 DNA sequence: TGTGCCAGCAGCGCAAGACAGGGACAGAACAATGAGCAGTTCTTC. It yields the protein CASSARQGQNNEQFF.

In this sample, this clonotype turned up many times. The chain combines TRBV6-1 with TRBJ2-1, with D maybe TRBD2 (5 bases). This CDR3 has 15 amino acids. Trimming cost V 5 bases and J 3 bases, with 14 bases left between them. CDR1 MNHNS and CDR2 SASEGT come from the germline V gene. CDR3 bases: TGTGCCAGCAGTCAGTGGGAGATGGACTACAATGAGCAGTTCTTC. Translated: CASSQWEMDYNEQFF.

This clonotype showed up just a few times. The genes are TRBV6-4 and TRBJ2-2, with 8 bases identical to TRBD1. CDR1 is MRHNA, CDR2 SNTAGT, per germline. This CDR3 contains 15 residues. V shed 4 bases and J 1 base; nucleotides not matched to a gene: 2. DNA of the CDR3: TGTGCCAGCAGTGCACAGGGGGGGAACACCGGGGAGCTGTTTTTT. Residues: CASSAQGGNTGELFF.

The sample holds many counts of this clonotype. V is TRBV6-2 or TRBV6-3 and J is TRBJ1-2, with D perhaps matching TRBD1 (5 bases). The germline CDR1 and CDR2 sequences are MNHEY and SVGEGT. The CDR3 is made up of 12 amino acids. Trimming stripped 5 bases from V and 4 bases from J, with 8 bases between. The CDR3 bases are TGTGCCAGCAGTGACAGCTTCTATGGCTACACCTTC. Residues: CASSDSFYGYTF.

The sample holds many counts of this clonotype. The chain recombines TRBV6-5 with TRBJ1-6, with 10 bases matching TRBD1. Germline trimming cut 3 bases from V and 9 bases from J; bases unmatched to any gene: 5. The CDR3 covers 15 residues. The V gene's germline CDR1 is MNHEY and CDR2 SVGAGI. This CDR3 is CASSYTDRGTSPLHF. Here the CDR3 DNA reads TGTGCCAGCAGTTATACGGACAGGGGGACTTCACCCCTCCACTTT.

This clonotype was seen ten or more times. The V and J genes are TRBV6-2 or TRBV6-3 and TRBJ2-3, with unresolved D. The CDR3 length is 12 residues. Germline V CDR1 and CDR2: MNHEY, SVGEGT. With 8 bases removed from V and 5 bases from J, the gap between germline ends came to 11 bases. CDR3 amino acids: CASQTRIDTQYF. DNA of the CDR3: TGTGCCAGCCAAACACGGATAGATACGCAGTATTTT.

This clonotype was recorded many times. The genes are TRBV12-5 and TRBJ1-1, with D possibly matching TRBD1 (6 bases). The CDR3 covers 14 residues. V was cut by 6 bases and J by 0 bases, with 11 bases left in between. Germline CDR1 is LGHNT and CDR2 is FRNRAP. In DNA, the CDR3 is TGTGCTAGTGGCGAAGGACAGTTGAACACTGAAGCTTTCTTT. Translating it yields CASGEGQLNTEAFF.

This clonotype was found many times. The rearrangement uses TRBV5-1 and TRBJ1-1; no clear D. The CDR3 is made up of 13 amino acids. Germline V gives CDR1 SGHRS, CDR2 YFSETQ. Trimming took 5 bases from V and 7 from J, leaving 15 bases between them. CDR3 in amino acids: CASRELEIDEAFF. CDR3 nucleotides: TGCGCCAGCAGAGAACTGGAGATAGATGAAGCTTTCTTT.

At least ten counts were recorded for this clonotype. The chain employs TRBV19 and TRBJ1-6; D gene unclear. Trimming removed 7 bases from V and 0 bases from J, with 16 bases in between. Germline assignment: CDR1 LNHDA and CDR2 SQIVND (reference sequence). This CDR3 spans 17 amino acids. DNA of the CDR3: TGTGCCAGTACCCCGGACCGAAGGAGCTCCTATAATTCACCCCTCCACTTT. Translation gives CASTPDRRSSYNSPLHF.

This clonotype was picked up many times. The chain is built from TRBV28 and TRBJ1-1; D is perhaps TRBD1 (6 bases). Trimming removed 3 bases at V and 5 bases at J, with 13 bases between. Germline V CDR1 and CDR2: MDHEN, SYDVKM. This CDR3 has 14 residues. The CDR3: CASSFQGRWTEAFF. The CDR3 DNA sequence: TGTGCCAGCAGTTTTCAGGGGAGGTGGACTGAAGCTTTCTTT.

This clonotype was seen many times. The chain combines TRBV7-2 with TRBJ2-3; no clear D gene. V was pared by 3 bases and J by 3 bases, with 13 bases between. This CDR3 contains 15 residues. CDR1 is SGHTA, CDR2 FQGNSA, per germline. DNA of the CDR3: TGTGCCAGCAGCTTGCTTTCCGCCCCGACAGATACGCAGTATTTT. It specifies CASSLLSAPTDTQYF.

This clonotype was seen repeatedly, ten times or more. J is TRBJ1-2 and V is TRBV5-1; possibly TRBD1 for D (6 bases). CDR3 length: 14 residues. Between the trimmed V and J ends, which lost 4 bases and 7 bases, there was a span of 17 bases. The germline CDR1 and CDR2 sequences are SGHRS and YFSETQ. DNA of the CDR3: TGCGCCAGCAGCCTAGGACAGTTTTTTCCTGGCTACACCTTC. Its translation: CASSLGQFFPGYTF. Filled out from reference TRBV5-1 and TRBJ1-2, the complete variable domain reads KAGVTQTPRYLIKTRGQQVTLSCSPISGHRSVSWYQQTPGQGLQFLFEYFSETQRNKGNFPGRFSGRQFSNSRSEMNVSTLELGDSALYLCASSLGQFFPGYTFGSGTRLTVV.

This clonotype was observed many times. The chain combines TRBV7-2 with TRBJ2-3, with 7 positions matching TRBD2. CDR3 length: 15 residues. Per the germline V gene, CDR1 is SGHTA and CDR2 is FQGNSA. V shed 7 bases and J 1 base; nucleotides not matched to a gene: 8. CDR3 amino acids: CASTLPAGGTDTQYF. Written as DNA, the CDR3 is TGTGCCAGCACCCTCCCGGCGGGGGGCACAGATACGCAGTATTTT.

This clonotype was observed many times. This chain links TRBV6-6 with TRBJ2-6; D unresolved. Germline lookup yields CDR1 MNHNY and CDR2 SVGAGI (reference sequence). This CDR3 contains 16 residues. V lost 0 bases and J lost 2, with 8 bases in between. As DNA, the CDR3 is TGTGCCAGCAGTTACTCGCCTGGGACTGGGGCCAACGTCCTGACTTTC. As protein: CASSYSPGTGANVLTF.

At least ten counts were recorded for this clonotype. The rearrangement uses TRBV20-1 and TRBJ2-3, with D possibly TRBD1 on 6 matching bases. The CDR3 has 15 amino acids. Per germline, CDR1 DFQATT and CDR2 SNEGSKA (reference sequence). V was pared by 7 bases and J by 0 bases, with 17 bases between. The CDR3 DNA reads as TGCAGTGTTGACCGGGACACCTATAGCACAGATACGCAGTATTTT. Amino acids: CSVDRDTYSTDTQYF.

At least ten counts were recorded for this clonotype. CDR3 nucleotides: TGTGCCAGCAGCGGTGGGCTAGCGGGGTTTGAGACCCAGTACTTC. Translating it yields CASSGGLAGFETQYF. The chain carries TRBV7-9 and TRBJ2-5; TRBD2 matches 9 bases. The V gene end was trimmed by 5 bases and the J gene end by 5 bases; junction bases not matched to a gene: 9. CDR1 and CDR2 from the germline V gene are SEHNR and FQNEAQ (reference sequence). This CDR3 region has 15 residues.

This clonotype was seen at least ten times. CDR3 nucleotides: TGTGCCAGCAGCTTAGATGCTGGGGGTGGTTTCTTT. Amino acids: CASSLDAGGGFF. The V gene is TRBV7-2, the J gene TRBJ1-1, with D perhaps TRBD1 (5 bases). The germline V gene has CDR1 SGHTA and CDR2 FQGNSA. V was pared by 1 base and J by 13 bases, with 13 bases between. CDR3 length: 12 residues.

This clonotype was observed at least ten times. The chain combines TRBV7-2 with TRBJ2-7; the D gene is possibly TRBD1 (6 bases). This CDR3 region has 15 residues. Per the germline V gene, CDR1 is SGHTA and CDR2 is FQGNSA. The ends were cut back, 4 bases at V and 3 bases at J, with 16 bases in the middle. The CDR3 sequence is CASSSRGQGYYEQYF. CDR3 sequence (DNA): TGTGCCAGCAGCTCAAGAGGGCAGGGGTACTACGAGCAGTACTTC.